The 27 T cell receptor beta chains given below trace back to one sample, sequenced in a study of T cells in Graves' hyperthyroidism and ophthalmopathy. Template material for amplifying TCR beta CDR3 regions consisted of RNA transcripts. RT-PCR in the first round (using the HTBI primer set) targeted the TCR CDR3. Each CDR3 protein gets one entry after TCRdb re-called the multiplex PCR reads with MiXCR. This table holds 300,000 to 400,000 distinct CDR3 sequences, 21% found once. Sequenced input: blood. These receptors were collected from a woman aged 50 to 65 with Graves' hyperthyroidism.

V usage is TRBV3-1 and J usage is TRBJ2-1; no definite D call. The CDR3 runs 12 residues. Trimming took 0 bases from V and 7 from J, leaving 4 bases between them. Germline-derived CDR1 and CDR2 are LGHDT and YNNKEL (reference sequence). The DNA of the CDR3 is TGTGCCAGCAGCCAAGAAGGGAATGAGCAGTTCTTC. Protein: CASSQEGNEQFF.

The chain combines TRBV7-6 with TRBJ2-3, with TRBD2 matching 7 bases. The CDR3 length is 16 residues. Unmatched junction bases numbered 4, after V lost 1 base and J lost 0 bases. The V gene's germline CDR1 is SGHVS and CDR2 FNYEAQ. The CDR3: CASSLDTGGSTDTQYF. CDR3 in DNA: TGTGCCAGCAGCTTAGATACGGGGGGAAGCACAGATACGCAGTATTTT.

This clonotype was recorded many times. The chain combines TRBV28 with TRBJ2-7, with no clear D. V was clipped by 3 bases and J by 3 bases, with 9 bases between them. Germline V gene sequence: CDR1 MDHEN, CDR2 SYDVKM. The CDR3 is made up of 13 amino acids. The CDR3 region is CASSFNPDYEQYF. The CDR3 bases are TGTGCCAGCAGTTTTAACCCAGACTACGAGCAGTACTTC.

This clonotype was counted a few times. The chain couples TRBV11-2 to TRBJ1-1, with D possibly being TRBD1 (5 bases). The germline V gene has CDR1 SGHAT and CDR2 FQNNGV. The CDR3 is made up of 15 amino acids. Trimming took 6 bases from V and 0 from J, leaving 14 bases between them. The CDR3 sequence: CASRAPGRVNTEAFF. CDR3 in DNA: TGTGCCAGCAGAGCACCGGGACGGGTGAACACTGAAGCTTTCTTT. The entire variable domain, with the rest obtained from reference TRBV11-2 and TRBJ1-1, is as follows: EAGVAQSPRYKIIEKRQSVAFWCNPISGHATLYWYQQILGQGPKLLIQFQNNGVVDDSQLPKDRFSAERLKGVDSTLKIQPAKLEDSAVYLCASRAPGRVNTEAFFGQGTRLTVV.

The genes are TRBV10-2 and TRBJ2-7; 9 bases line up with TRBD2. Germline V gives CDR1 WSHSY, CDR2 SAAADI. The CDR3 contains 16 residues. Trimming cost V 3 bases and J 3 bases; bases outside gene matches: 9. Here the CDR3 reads CASSEGRGTSIYEQYF. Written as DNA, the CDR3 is TGCGCCAGCAGTGAAGGTCGGGGGACTAGCATCTACGAGCAGTACTTC.

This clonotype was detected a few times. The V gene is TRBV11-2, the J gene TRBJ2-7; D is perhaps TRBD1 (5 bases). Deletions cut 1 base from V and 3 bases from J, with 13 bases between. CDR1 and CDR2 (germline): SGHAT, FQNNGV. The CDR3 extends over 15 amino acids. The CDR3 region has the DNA TGTGCCAGCAGCTTAGCCATTCAGGGTTACTACGAGCAGTACTTC. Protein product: CASSLAIQGYYEQYF.

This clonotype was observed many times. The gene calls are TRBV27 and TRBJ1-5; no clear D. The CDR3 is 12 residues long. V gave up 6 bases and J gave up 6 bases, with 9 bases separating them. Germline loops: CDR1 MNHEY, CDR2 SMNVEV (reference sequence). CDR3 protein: CASRIAGQPQHF. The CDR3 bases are TGTGCCAGCAGGATCGCGGGTCAGCCCCAGCATTTT.

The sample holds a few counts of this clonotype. In DNA form, the CDR3 reads TGTGCCAGCAGCTTAGCGGGTAGGACTAGCGGGAGACGGGCGGAGACCCAGTACTTC. It codes for CASSLAGRTSGRRAETQYF. The chain joins TRBV7-8 to TRBJ2-5, with TRBD2 matching 13 bases. Trimming took 0 bases from V and 5 from J; bases not matched to a gene: 12. The length of the CDR3 is 19 residues. Germline CDR1 reads SGHVS; CDR2 reads FQNEAQ.

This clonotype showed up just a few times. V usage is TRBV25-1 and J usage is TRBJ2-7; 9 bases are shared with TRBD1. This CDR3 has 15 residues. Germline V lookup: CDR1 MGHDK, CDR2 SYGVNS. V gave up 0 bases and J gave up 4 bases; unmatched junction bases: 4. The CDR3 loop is CASSEYLDRGYEQYF. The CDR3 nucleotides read TGTGCCAGCAGTGAATACCTGGACAGGGGATACGAGCAGTACTTC.

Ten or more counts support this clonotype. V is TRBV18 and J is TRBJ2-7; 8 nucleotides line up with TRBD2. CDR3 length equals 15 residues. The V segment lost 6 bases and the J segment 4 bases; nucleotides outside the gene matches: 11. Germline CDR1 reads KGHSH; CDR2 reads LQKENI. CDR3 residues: CASSTGDSGMYEQYF. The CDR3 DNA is TGTGCCAGCTCGACCGGGGATAGCGGGATGTACGAGCAGTACTTC. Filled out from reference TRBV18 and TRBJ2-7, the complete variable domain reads NAGVMQNPRHLVRRRGQEARLRCSPMKGHSHVYWYRQLPEEGLKFMVYLQKENIIDESGMPKERFSAEFPKEGPSILRIQQVVRGDSAAYFCASSTGDSGMYEQYFGPGTRLTVT.

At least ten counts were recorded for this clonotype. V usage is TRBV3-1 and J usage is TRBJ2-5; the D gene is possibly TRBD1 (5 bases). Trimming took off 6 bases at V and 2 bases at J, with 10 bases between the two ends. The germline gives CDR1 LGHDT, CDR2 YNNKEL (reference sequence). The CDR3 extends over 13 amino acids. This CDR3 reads CASRVDSQETQYF. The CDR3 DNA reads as TGTGCCAGCAGGGTCGACAGTCAAGAGACCCAGTACTTC.

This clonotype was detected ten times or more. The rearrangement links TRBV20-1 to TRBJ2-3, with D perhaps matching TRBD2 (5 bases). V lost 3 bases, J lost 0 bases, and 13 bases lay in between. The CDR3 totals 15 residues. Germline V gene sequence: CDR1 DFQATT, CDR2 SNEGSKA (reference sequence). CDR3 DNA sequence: TGCAGTGCTAGCGGGGTCGGCAGTAGCACAGATACGCAGTATTTT. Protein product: CSASGVGSSTDTQYF.

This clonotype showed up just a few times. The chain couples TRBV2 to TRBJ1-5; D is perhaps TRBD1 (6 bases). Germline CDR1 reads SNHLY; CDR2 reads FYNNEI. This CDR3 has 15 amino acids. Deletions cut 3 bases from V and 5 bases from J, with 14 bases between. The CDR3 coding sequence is TGTGCCAGCAGTGATTCCGGGGGCTTCTATCAGCCCCAGCATTTT. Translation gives CASSDSGGFYQPQHF. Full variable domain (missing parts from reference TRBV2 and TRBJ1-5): EPEVTQTPSHQVTQMGQEVILRCVPISNHLYFYWYRQILGQKVEFLVSFYNNEISEKSEIFDDQFSVERPDGSNFTLKIRSTKLEDSAMYFCASSDSGGFYQPQHFGDGTRLSIL.

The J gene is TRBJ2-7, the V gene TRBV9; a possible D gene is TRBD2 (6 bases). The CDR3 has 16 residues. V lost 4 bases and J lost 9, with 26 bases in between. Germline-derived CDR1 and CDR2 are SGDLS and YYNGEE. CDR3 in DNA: TGTGCCAGCAGCACCGACGGTGGGGGGACGCAAGGGTGGCAGTACTTC. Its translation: CASSTDGGGTQGWQYF.

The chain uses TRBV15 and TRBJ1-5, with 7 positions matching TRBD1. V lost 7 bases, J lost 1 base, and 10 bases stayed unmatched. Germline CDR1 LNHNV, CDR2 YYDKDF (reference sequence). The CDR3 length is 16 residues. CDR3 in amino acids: CATIQTGVRSNQPQHF. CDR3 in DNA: TGTGCCACCATCCAAACAGGGGTAAGGAGCAATCAGCCCCAGCATTTT.

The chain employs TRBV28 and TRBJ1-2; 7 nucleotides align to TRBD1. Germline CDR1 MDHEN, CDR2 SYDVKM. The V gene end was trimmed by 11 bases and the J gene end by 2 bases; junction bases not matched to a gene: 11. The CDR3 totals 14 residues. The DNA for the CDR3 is TGTGCCTCGCAGGGGGGGACCGTCAACTATGGCTACACCTTC. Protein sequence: CASQGGTVNYGYTF.

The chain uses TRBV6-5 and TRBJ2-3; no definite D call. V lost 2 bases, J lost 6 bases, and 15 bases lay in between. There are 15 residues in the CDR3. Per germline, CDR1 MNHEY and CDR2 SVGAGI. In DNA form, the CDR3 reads TGTGCCAGCAGTTACGCTAAGGGCCCCGGGGATACGCAGTATTTT. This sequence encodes CASSYAKGPGDTQYF.

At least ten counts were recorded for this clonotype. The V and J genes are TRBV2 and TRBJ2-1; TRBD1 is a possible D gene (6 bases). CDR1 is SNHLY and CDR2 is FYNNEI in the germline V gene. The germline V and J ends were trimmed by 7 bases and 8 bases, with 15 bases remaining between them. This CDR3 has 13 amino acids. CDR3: CASTYLRGDEQFF. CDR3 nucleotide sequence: TGTGCCAGCACTTATCTCAGGGGCGATGAGCAGTTCTTC.

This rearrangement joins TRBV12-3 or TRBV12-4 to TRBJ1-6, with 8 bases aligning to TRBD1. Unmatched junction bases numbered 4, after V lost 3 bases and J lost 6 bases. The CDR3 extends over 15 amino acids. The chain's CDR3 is CASSFQQGANSPLHF. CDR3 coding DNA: TGTGCCAGCAGTTTTCAGCAGGGGGCTAATTCACCCCTCCACTTT.

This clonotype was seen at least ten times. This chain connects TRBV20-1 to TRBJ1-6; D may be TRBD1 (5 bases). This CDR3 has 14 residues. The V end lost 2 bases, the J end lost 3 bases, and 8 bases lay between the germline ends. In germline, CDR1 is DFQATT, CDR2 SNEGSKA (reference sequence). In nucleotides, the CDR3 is TGCAGTGCTAGACGGGGGAACTATAATTCACCCCTCCACTTT. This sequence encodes CSARRGNYNSPLHF.

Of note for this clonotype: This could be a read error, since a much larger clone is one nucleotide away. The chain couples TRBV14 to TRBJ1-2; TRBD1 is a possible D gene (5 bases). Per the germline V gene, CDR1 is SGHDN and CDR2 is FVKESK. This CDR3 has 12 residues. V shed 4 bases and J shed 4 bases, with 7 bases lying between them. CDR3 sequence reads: CASSRTSYGYTF. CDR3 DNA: TGTGCCAGCAGCCGGACAAGCTATGGCTACACCTTC.

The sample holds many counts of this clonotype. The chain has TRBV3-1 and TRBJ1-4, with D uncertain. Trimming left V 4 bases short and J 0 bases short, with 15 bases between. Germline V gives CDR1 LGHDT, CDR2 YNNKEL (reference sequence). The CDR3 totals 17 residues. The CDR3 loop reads CASSLERAAPTNEKLFF. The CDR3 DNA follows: TGTGCCAGCAGCCTCGAGCGTGCGGCTCCAACTAATGAAAAACTGTTTTTT.

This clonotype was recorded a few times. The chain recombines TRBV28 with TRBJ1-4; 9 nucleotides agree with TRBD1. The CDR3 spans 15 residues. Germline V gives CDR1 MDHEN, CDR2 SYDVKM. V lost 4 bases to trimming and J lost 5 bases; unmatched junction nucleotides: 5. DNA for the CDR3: TGTGCCAGCAGTTCTGCGGGACAGGGAAATGAAAAACTGTTTTTT. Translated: CASSSAGQGNEKLFF.

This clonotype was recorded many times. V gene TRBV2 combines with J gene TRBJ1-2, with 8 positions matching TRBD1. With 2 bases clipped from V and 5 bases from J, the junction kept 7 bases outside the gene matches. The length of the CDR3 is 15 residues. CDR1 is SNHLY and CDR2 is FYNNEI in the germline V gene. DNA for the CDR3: TGTGCCAGCAGTGAAAGTTGGACAGGGACTTATGGCTACACCTTC. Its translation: CASSESWTGTYGYTF. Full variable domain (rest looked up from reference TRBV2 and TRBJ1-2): EPEVTQTPSHQVTQMGQEVILRCVPISNHLYFYWYRQILGQKVEFLVSFYNNEISEKSEIFDDQFSVERPDGSNFTLKIRSTKLEDSAMYFCASSESWTGTYGYTFGSGTRLTVV.

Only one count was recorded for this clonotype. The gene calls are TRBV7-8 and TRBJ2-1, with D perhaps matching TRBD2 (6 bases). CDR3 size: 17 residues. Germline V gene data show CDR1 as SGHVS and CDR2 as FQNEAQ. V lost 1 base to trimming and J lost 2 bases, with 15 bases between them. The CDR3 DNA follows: TGTGCCAGCAGCTTAGTTCGGCGGGGCCATCCCTACAATGAGCAGTTCTTC. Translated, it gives CASSLVRRGHPYNEQFF.

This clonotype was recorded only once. The CDR3 nucleotides read TGTGCCAGCAGCTTAGACAGGAGGGCTTTCTTT. Its translation: CASSLDRRAFF. The chain combines TRBV7-2 with TRBJ1-1, with a possible D match to TRBD1 (5 bases). The ends were cut back, 1 base at V and 11 bases at J, with 8 bases in the middle. The CDR3 contains 11 residues. The germline V gene has CDR1 SGHTA and CDR2 FQGNSA.

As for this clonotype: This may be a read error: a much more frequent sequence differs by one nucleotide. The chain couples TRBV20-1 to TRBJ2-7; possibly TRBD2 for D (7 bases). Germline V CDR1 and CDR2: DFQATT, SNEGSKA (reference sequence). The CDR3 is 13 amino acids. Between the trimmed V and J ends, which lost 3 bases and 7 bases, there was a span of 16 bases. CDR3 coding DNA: TGCAGTGCTAGGGGGGGGGGGGCGAAAGAGCAGTACTTC. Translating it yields CSARGGGAKEQYF.